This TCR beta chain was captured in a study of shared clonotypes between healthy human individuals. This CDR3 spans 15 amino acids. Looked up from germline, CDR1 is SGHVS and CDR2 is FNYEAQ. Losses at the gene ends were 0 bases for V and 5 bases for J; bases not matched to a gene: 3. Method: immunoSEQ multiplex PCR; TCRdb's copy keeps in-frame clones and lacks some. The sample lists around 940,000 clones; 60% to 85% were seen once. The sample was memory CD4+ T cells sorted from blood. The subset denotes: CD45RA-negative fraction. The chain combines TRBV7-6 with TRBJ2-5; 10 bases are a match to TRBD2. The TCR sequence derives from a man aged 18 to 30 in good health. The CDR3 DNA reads TGTGCCAGCAGCTTAGCCCCTAGCGGGAGTGAGACCCAGTACTTC. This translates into CASSLAPSGSETQYF. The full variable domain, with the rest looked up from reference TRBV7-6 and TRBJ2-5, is GAGVSQSPRYKVTKRGQDVALRCDPISGHVSLYWYRQALGQGPEFLTYFNYEAQQDKSGLPNDRFSAERPEGSISTLTIQRTEQRDSAMYRCASSLAPSGSETQYFGPGTRLLVL.